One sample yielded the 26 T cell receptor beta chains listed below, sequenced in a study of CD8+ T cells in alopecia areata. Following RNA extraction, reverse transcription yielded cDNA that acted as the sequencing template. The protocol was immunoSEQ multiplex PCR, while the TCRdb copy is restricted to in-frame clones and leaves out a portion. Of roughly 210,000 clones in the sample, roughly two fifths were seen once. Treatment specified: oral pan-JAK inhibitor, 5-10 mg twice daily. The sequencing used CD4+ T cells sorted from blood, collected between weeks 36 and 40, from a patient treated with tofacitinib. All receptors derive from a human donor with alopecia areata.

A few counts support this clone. The CDR3 region has the DNA TGCGCCAGCAGCTTCAGCGGGGCGCCCGACTATGAGACCCAGTACTTC. This sequence encodes CASSFSGAPDYETQYF. The V and J genes are TRBV5-1 and TRBJ2-5, with 7 bases aligning to TRBD2. The CDR3 length is 16 residues. Germline loops: CDR1 SGHRS, CDR2 YFSETQ. Trimming took 2 bases from V and 5 from J; bases not matched to a gene: 12.

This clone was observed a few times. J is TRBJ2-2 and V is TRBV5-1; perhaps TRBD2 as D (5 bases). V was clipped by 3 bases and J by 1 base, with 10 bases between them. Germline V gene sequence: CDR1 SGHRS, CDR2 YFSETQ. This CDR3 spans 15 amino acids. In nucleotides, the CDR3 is TGCGCCAGCAGCTCTGAGGGCAGGAACACCGGGGAGCTGTTTTTT. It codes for CASSSEGRNTGELFF.

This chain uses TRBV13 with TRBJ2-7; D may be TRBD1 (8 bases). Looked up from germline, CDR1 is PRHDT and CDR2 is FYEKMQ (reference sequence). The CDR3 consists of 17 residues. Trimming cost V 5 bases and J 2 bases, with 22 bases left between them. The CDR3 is CASSGGSTGGVPYEQYF. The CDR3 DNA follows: TGTGCCAGCAGCGGAGGGTCCACAGGGGGGGTCCCCTACGAGCAGTACTTC.

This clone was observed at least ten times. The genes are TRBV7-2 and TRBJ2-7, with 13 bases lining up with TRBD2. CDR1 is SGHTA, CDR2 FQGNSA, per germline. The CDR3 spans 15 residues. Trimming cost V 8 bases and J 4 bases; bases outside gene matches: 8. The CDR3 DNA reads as TGTGCCAGCGCCCCACTAGCGGGAGGGTGGTACGAGCAGTACTTC. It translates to CASAPLAGGWYEQYF.

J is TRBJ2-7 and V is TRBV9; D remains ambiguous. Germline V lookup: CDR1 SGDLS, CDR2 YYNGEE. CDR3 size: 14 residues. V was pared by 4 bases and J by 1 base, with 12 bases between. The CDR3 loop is CASSTAVGSYEQYF. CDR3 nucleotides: TGTGCCAGCAGCACCGCGGTGGGATCCTACGAGCAGTACTTC.

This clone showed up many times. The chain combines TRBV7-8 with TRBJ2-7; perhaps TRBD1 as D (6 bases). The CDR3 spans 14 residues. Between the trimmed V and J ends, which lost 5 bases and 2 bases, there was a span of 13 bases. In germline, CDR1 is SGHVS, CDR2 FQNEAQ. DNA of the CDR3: TGTGCCAGCAGCCACGGGACATTCGCCTACGAGCAGTACTTC. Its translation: CASSHGTFAYEQYF. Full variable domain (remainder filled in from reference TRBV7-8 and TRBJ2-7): GAGVSQSPRYKVAKRGQDVALRCDPISGHVSLFWYQQALGQGPEFLTYFQNEAQLDKSGLPSDRFFAERPEGSVSTLKIQRTQQEDSAVYLCASSHGTFAYEQYFGPGTRLTVT.

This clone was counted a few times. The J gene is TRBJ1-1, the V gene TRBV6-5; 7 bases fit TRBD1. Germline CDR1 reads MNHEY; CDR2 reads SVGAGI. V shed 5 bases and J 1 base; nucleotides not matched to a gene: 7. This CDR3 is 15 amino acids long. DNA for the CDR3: TGTGCCAGCAGTACCCCCGGGACAGAGAACACTGAAGCTTTCTTT. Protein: CASSTPGTENTEAFF.

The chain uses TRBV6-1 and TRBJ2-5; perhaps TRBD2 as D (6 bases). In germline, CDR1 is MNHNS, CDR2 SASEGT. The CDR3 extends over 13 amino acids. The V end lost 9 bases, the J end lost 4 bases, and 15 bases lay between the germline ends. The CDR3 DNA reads TGTGCCAGTCAACTAGCCGGGGGAGAGACCCAGTACTTC. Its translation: CASQLAGGETQYF.

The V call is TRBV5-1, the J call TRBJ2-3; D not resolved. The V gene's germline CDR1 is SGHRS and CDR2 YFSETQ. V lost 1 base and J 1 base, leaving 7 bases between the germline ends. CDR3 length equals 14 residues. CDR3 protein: CASSLPQGTDTQYF. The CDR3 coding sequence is TGCGCCAGCAGCTTGCCGCAAGGCACAGATACGCAGTATTTT.

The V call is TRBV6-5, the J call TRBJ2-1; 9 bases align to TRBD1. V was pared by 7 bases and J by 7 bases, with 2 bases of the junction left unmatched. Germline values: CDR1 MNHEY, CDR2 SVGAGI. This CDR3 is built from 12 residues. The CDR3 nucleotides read TGTGCCAGCAACAGGGGGCCAAATGAGCAGTTCTTC. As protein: CASNRGPNEQFF.

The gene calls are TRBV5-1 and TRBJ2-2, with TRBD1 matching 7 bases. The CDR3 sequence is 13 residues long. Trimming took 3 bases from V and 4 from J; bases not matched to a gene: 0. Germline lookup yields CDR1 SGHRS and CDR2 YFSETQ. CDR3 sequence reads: CASSYRGTGELFF. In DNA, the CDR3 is TGCGCCAGCAGCTACAGGGGCACCGGGGAGCTGTTTTTT.

The CDR3 loop is CASSLSAVSTDTQYF. In DNA, the CDR3 is TGTGCCAGCAGCTTATCAGCGGTGAGCACAGATACGCAGTATTTT. The V gene is TRBV7-2, the J gene TRBJ2-3, with D perhaps matching TRBD2 (5 bases). CDR3 length: 15 residues. The germline V gene has CDR1 SGHTA and CDR2 FQGNSA. V lost 2 bases and J lost 0, with 9 bases in between.

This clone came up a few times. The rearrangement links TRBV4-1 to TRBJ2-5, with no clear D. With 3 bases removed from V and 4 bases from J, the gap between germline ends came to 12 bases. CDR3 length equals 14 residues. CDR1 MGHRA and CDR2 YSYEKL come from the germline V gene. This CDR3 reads CASSQANRIETQYF. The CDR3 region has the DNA TGCGCCAGCAGCCAGGCAAACCGCATAGAGACCCAGTACTTC.

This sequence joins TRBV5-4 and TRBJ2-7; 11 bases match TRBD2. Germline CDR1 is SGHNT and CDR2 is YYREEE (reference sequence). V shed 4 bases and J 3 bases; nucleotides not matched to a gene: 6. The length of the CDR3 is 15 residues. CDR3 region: CASSLPGLAVYEQYF. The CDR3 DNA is TGTGCCAGCAGCCTCCCGGGACTAGCGGTCTACGAGCAGTACTTC. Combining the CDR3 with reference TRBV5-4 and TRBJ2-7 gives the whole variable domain ETGVTQSPTHLIKTRGQQVTLRCSSQSGHNTVSWYQQALGQGPQFIFQYYREEENGRGNFPPRFSGLQFPNYSSELNVNALELDDSALYLCASSLPGLAVYEQYFGPGTRLTVT.

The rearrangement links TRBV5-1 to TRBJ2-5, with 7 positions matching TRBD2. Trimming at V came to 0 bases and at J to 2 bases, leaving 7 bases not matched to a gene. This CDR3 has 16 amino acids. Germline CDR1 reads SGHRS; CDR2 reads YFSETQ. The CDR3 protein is CASSLEASGVQETQYF. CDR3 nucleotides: TGCGCCAGCAGCTTGGAGGCCAGCGGGGTTCAAGAGACCCAGTACTTC.

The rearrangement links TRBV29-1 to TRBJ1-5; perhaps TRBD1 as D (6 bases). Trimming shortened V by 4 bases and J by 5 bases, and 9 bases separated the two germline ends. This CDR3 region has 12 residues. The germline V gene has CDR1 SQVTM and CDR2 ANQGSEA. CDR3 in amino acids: CSVGGGDQPQHF. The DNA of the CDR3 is TGCAGCGTTGGAGGGGGGGATCAGCCCCAGCATTTT.

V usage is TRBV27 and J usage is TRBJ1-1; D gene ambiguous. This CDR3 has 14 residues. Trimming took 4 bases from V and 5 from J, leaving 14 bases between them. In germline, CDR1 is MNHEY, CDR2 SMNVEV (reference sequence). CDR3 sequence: CASSSRMPTTEAFF. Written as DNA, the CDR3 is TGTGCCAGCAGTTCGCGGATGCCGACTACTGAAGCTTTCTTT.

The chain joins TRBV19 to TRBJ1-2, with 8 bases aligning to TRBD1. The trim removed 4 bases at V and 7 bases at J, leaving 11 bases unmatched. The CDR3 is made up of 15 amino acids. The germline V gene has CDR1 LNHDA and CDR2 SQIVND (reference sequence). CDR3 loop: CASSSSRQGAGGYTF. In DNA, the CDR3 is TGTGCCAGTAGTAGCAGTCGGCAGGGGGCTGGTGGCTACACCTTC.

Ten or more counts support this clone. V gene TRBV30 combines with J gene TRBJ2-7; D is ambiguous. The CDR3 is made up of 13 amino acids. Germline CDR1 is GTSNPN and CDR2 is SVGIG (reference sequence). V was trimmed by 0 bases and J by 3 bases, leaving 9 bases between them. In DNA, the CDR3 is TGTGCCTGGAGTGTACACCCGAACTACGAGCAGTACTTC. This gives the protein CAWSVHPNYEQYF. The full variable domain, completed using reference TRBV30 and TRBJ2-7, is SQTIHQWPATLVQPVGSPLSLECTVEGTSNPNLYWYRQAAGRGLQLLFYSVGIGQISSEVPQNLSASRPQDRQFILSSKKLLLSDSGFYLCAWSVHPNYEQYFGPGTRLTVT.

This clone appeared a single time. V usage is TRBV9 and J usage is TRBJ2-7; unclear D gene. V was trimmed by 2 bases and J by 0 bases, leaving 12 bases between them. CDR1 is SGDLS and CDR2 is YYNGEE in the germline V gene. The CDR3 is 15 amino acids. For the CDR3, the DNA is TGTGCCAGCAGCGTTGGGCAGGCTTACTCCTACGAGCAGTACTTC. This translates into CASSVGQAYSYEQYF. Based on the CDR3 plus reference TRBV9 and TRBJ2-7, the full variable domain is DSGVTQTPKHLITATGQRVTLRCSPRSGDLSVYWYQQSLDQGLQFLIQYYNGEERAKGNILERFSAQQFPDLHSELNLSSLELGDSALYFCASSVGQAYSYEQYFGPGTRLTVT.

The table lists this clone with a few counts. As DNA, the CDR3 is TGTGCCAGCAGCCCGGGACAGGGGGACCACATTCAGTACTTC. This sequence encodes CASSPGQGDHIQYF. V and J are TRBV7-9 and TRBJ2-4, with 11 bases identical to TRBD1. The CDR3 is 14 amino acids. The V and J ends lost 5 bases and 8 bases, in that order; junction bases with no gene match: 5. Germline V gene sequence: CDR1 SEHNR, CDR2 FQNEAQ (reference sequence).

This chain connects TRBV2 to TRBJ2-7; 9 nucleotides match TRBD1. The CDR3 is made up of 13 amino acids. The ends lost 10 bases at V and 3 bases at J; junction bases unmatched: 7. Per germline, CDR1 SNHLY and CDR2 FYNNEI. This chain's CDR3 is CATSDRGNYEQYF. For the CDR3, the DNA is TGTGCCACCTCGGACAGGGGTAACTACGAGCAGTACTTC.

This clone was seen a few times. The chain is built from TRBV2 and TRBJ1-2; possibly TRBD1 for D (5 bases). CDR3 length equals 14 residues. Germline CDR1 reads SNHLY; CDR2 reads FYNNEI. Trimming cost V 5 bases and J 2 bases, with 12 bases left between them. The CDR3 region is CASSLGRTNYGYTF. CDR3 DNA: TGTGCCAGCAGTTTGGGACGGACCAACTATGGCTACACCTTC.

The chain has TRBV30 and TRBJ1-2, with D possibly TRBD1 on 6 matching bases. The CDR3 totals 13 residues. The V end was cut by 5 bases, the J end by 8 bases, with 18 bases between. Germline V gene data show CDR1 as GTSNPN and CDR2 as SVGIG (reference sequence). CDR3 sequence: CAWGLGGRRGYTF. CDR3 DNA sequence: TGTGCCTGGGGCCTCGGGGGGCGAAGGGGCTACACCTTC.

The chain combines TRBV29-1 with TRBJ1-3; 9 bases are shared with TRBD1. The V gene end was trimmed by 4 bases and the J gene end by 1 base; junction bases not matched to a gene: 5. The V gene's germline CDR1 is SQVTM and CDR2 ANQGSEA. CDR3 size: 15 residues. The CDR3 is CSVGDRASSGNTIYF. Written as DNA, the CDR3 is TGCAGCGTTGGGGACAGGGCCTCTTCTGGAAACACCATATATTTT.

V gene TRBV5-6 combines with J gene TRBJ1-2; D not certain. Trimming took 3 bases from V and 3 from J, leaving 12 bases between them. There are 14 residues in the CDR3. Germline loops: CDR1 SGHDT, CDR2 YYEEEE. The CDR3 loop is CASSSPGFHYGYTF. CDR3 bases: TGTGCCAGCAGCTCCCCGGGATTTCACTATGGCTACACCTTC.